The entry below describes one T cell receptor (beta chain). This sample was included in a study of blood T cell repertoires in COVID-19. Whole-study context: From the United States, Italy and Spain came samples of acute and convalescent COVID-19. PBMCs, B-cell-depleted T cells, or T cells provided the cDNA or gDNA that made up the material.

In the original analysis: Estimated nucleated cell counts came from reference gene primer amplification. TCRdb's copy holds only in-frame clones and misses some; the assay was immunoSEQ multiplex PCR. V and J calls and clone size are those listed in that table; D and trimming were worked out from the DNA. The sample consists of about 200,000 clones, approximately 80% of them appearing once. Trimming took off 5 bases at V and 4 bases at J, with 12 bases between the two ends. Germline CDR1 reads MDHEN; CDR2 reads SYDVKM. The CDR3 length is 13 residues. This TCR was sampled from a human donor in a cohort sampled during active COVID-19. The chain combines TRBV28 with TRBJ2-7; D might be TRBD2 (6 bases). The sequenced material came from peripheral blood. The CDR3 loop reads CASSPVGGYEQYF. The CDR3 DNA reads as TGTGCCAGCAGTCCCGTCGGGGGATACGAGCAGTACTTC.